This T cell receptor beta chain was identified in a study of CD8 T cells in ankylosing spondylitis. Findings and caveats of the study: Earlier work had already found some motif variants in reactive arthritis synovial fluid and blood. A TCR beta motif of 8 or 9 highly homologous variants appeared characteristic of ankylosing spondylitis blood. Relatively rare in peripheral blood, disease-linked clones were also CD8+.

Each CDR3 protein gets one entry after TCRdb re-called the 5' RACE reads with MiXCR. The sample gives some 95,000 distinct CDR3 sequences, about 8.1% of which show up once; under 6% is in the top ten. In germline, CDR1 is SQVTM, CDR2 ANQGSEA. The CDR3 consists of 14 residues. V lost 4 bases to trimming and J lost 3 bases; unmatched junction nucleotides: 5. A remark on this clonotype: Its antigen is unknown.

Input material: blood, either unsorted or a sorted T cell fraction (not recorded which). The V and J genes are TRBV29-1 and TRBJ1-4; 7 positions agree with TRBD1. This TCR derives from a male donor with ankylosing spondylitis or in good health (not recorded which). In DNA form, the CDR3 reads TGCAGCGTTGGAGACAGGGCCGCTAATGAAAAACTGTTTTTT. Its translation is CSVGDRAANEKLFF. The full variable domain, with the rest looked up from reference TRBV29-1 and TRBJ1-4, is SAVISQKPSRDICQRGTSLTIQCQVDSQVTMMFWYRQQPGQSLTLIATANQGSEATYESGFVIDKFPISRPNLTFSTLTVSNMSPEDSSIYLCSVGDRAANEKLFFGSGTQLSVL.